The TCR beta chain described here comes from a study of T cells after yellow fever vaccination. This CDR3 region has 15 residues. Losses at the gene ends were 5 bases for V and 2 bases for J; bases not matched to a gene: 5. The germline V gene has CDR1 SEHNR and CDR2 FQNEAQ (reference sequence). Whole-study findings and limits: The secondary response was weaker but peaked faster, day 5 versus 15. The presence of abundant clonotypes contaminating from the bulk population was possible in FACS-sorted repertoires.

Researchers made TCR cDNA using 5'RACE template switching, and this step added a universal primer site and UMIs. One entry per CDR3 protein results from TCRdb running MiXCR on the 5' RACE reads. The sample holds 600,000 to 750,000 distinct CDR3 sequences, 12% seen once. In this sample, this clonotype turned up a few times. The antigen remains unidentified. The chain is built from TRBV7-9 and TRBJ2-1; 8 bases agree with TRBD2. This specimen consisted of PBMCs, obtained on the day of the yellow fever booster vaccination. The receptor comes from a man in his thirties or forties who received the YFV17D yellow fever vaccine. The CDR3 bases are TGTGCCAGCAGCCCAGCGGGAGAAACCTACAATGAGCAGTTCTTC. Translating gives CASSPAGETYNEQFF.